A selection of T cell receptor beta chains follows, all from one sample in a study of CD8+ T cells in alopecia areata. Data came from immunoSEQ multiplex PCR; TCRdb stores just in-frame clones and leaves some out. Among fewer than 200,000 clones listed, roughly three fifths were seen once. The sample in question was CD8+ T cells sorted from blood, obtained at week 24, from a patient treated with tofacitinib. The receptors originated from a human donor with alopecia areata. Each CDR3 is given with its conserved first and last residue. The D gene is left open where the match is weak. For some rows the clone size is stated as once, few or many, or as a class when expanded; others skip it.

d_gene	abundance	v_gene	j_gene	CDR3nt	CDR3aa
-	few	TRBV13	TRBJ2-4	TGTGCCAGCAGCCCAGGGGTCGGCGGGCAAAACATTCAGTACTTC	CASSPGVGGQNIQYF
TRBD2	few	TRBV7-2	TRBJ2-3	TGTGCCAGCAGCTCTAGCGGGGGGGTCACAGATACGCAGTATTTT	CASSSSGGVTDTQYF
-	-	TRBV5-6	TRBJ1-5	TGTGCCAGCAGCTGGGGACCCCGCAACAATCAGCCCCAGCATTTT	CASSWGPRNNQPQHF
-	-	TRBV7-6	TRBJ2-7	TGTGCCAGCAGCCAGACTAGGGGCCACGAGCAGTACTTC	CASSQTRGHEQYF
-	-	TRBV27	TRBJ1-2	TGTGCCAGCAGTTTGTACCGATCTGATGGCTACACCTTC	CASSLYRSDGYTF
-	few	TRBV13	TRBJ2-7	TGTGCCAGCAGCGGGGGAGGCCTTTCCTACGAGCAGTACTTC	CASSGGGLSYEQYF
-	once	TRBV14	TRBJ2-5	TGTGCCAGCAGCCGGGTAGAGCTAAAAGAGACCCAGTACTTC	CASSRVELKETQYF
TRBD1	few	TRBV7-9	TRBJ2-3	TGTGCCAGCAGCCAATTCCGGACAGGGATCACAGATACGCAGTATTTT	CASSQFRTGITDTQYF
-	few	TRBV13	TRBJ2-7	TGTGCCAGCAGTGAGGGCGGGACCTACGAGCAGTACTTC	CASSEGGTYEQYF
TRBD1	once	TRBV25-1	TRBJ1-1	TGTGCCAGCAGTGATCCCGGGACAGGGGTTACTGAAGCTTTCTTT	CASSDPGTGVTEAFF
-	-	TRBV29-1	TRBJ2-1	TGCAGCGTCGGGCGTGGCGGGAACAATGAGCAGTTCTTC	CSVGRGGNNEQFF
-	-	TRBV5-6	TRBJ2-3	TGTGCCAGCAGCTTGGGAGGCCGCCCGGATACGCAGTATTTT	CASSLGGRPDTQYF
-	-	TRBV6-5	TRBJ1-5	TGTGCCAGCAGTTACTCTGGTGGGGGAAGCAATCAGCCCCAGCATTTT	CASSYSGGGSNQPQHF
TRBD1	-	TRBV7-9	TRBJ2-4	TGTGCCAGCAGCCTAACCAAACAGGGGGCGAAAAACATTCAGTACTTC	CASSLTKQGAKNIQYF
-	-	TRBV23-1	TRBJ1-5	TGCGCCAGCAGTCAACCGATAACAGGGCACAATCAGCCCCAGCATTTT	CASSQPITGHNQPQHF
-	-	TRBV30	TRBJ2-3	TGTGCCTGGTCCCAAAACACAGATACGCAGTATTTT	CAWSQNTDTQYF
TRBD1	-	TRBV12-5	TRBJ2-1	TGTGCTAGTGGTTTGGTCTGGGACAGGGGAAATGAGCAGTTCTTC	CASGLVWDRGNEQFF
-	-	TRBV5-6	TRBJ2-7	TGTGCCAGCAGCTTGGGACAGTTAAAGTACTTC	CASSLGQLKYF
-	few	TRBV7-2	TRBJ2-3	TGTGCCAGCAGCCTTGATACCCTCCCCCCGGACTACGCCACAGATACGCAGTATTTT	CASSLDTLPPDYATDTQYF
-	few	TRBV5-6	TRBJ2-7	TGTGCCAGCAGTCTCACAACGAGCGAGGGGTTCCTCTACGAGCAGTACTTC	CASSLTTSEGFLYEQYF
TRBD1	few	TRBV2	TRBJ1-6	TGTGCCAGCAGTGAAGGGGGACAGGTTAATTCACCCCTCCACTTT	CASSEGGQVNSPLHF
TRBD2	few	TRBV7-2	TRBJ2-1	TGTGCCAGCAGCTTAGGATCCGGGGGGATTCGGAATGAGCAGTTCTTC	CASSLGSGGIRNEQFF
TRBD1	few	TRBV25-1	TRBJ2-1	TGTGCCAGCAGTGAATCCCGCGGGGACAGGGAGAATGAGCAGTTCTTC	CASSESRGDRENEQFF
-	-	TRBV29-1	TRBJ2-5	TGCAGCGTTGAAGCGGGAGTCGGGGAGACCCAGTACTTC	CSVEAGVGETQYF
-	few	TRBV7-9	TRBJ1-1	TGTGCCACCATGACCGGGTCGAACACTGAAGCTTTCTTT	CATMTGSNTEAFF
-	few	TRBV30	TRBJ1-1	TGTGCCTTGATACAGGGTGGCCCCACTGAAGCTTTCTTT	CALIQGGPTEAFF
TRBD2	-	TRBV29-1	TRBJ2-1	TGCAGCGTTGAGTCTAGCGGGGATTACAATGAGCAGTTCTTC	CSVESSGDYNEQFF
-	-	TRBV19	TRBJ1-2	TGTGCCAGTAGTCCGGCCGGAGACGGCTATGGCTACACCTTC	CASSPAGDGYGYTF
-	-	TRBV27	TRBJ2-1	TGTGCCAGCAGTTTAGGGGCCGAAGGAAGTGAGCAGTTCTTC	CASSLGAEGSEQFF
-	-	TRBV19	TRBJ2-7	TGTGCCAGTAGTCCTTCTCAGAGCTCCTACGAGCAGTACTTC	CASSPSQSSYEQYF
-	once	TRBV6-5	TRBJ1-4	TGTGCCAGCAGTCACCGATTGGAAAAACTGTTTTTT	CASSHRLEKLFF
-	-	TRBV29-1	TRBJ1-2	TGCAGCGTTTCCGGGACAACAATTTTAGCCTATGGCTACACCTTC	CSVSGTTILAYGYTF
TRBD2	-	TRBV7-9	TRBJ2-3	TGTGCCAGCAGCTTAGGAGTGACTAGCGGGAGGACCGATACGCAGTATTTT	CASSLGVTSGRTDTQYF
-	few	TRBV27	TRBJ1-2	TGTGCCAGCAGTTTAGACCTCAGAGGCTACACCTTC	CASSLDLRGYTF
-	-	TRBV30	TRBJ1-2	TGTGCCTGGAGTGAAGGTAGCGGCTATGGCTACACCTTC	CAWSEGSGYGYTF
-	-	TRBV29-1	TRBJ1-1	TGCAGCCCATTGACAGTGATGAACACTGAAGCTTTCTTT	CSPLTVMNTEAFF
TRBD1	-	TRBV5-1	TRBJ2-7	TGCGCCAGCAGCTTGGCGGGACAGCTCTCCTACGAGCAGTACTTC	CASSLAGQLSYEQYF
TRBD1	few	TRBV5-6	TRBJ1-5	TGTGCCAGCAGCTTGGGGACAGGGTGGAATCAGCCCCAGCATTTT	CASSLGTGWNQPQHF
TRBD1	-	TRBV5-1	TRBJ1-2	TGCGCCAGCAGCCCGGGACAGGGGGCTATGGGCTACACCTTC	CASSPGQGAMGYTF
TRBD1	-	TRBV5-1	TRBJ1-2	TGCGCCAGCAGCCCGGGGGGCCCAGGGGGTGATGGCTACACCTTC	CASSPGGPGGDGYTF
-	few	TRBV7-9	TRBJ1-5	TGTGCCAGCGGCCTGGGGAGCAATCAGCCCCAGCATTTT	CASGLGSNQPQHF
-	few	TRBV7-9	TRBJ2-5	TGTGCCAGCAGCTTAGCAGGCAACCAAGAGACCCAGTACTTC	CASSLAGNQETQYF
-	-	TRBV7-9	TRBJ2-2	TGTGCCAGCAGCTCCCGATCTCCCGGGGAGCTGTTTTTT	CASSSRSPGELFF
-	-	TRBV30	TRBJ2-1	TGTGCCTGGACGCTAGAAAACAATGAGCAGTTCTTC	CAWTLENNEQFF
TRBD1	-	TRBV5-1	TRBJ2-7	TGCGCCAGCAGCACCACAGGGGGCTCCTACGAGCAGTACTTC	CASSTTGGSYEQYF
TRBD1	-	TRBV25-1	TRBJ1-2	TGTGCCAGCAGTGAATACGGGACAGGGGGTGGCTACACCTTC	CASSEYGTGGGYTF
TRBD2	many	TRBV7-8	TRBJ2-5	TGTGCCAGCAGCCCCATACTAGCGGGGTTACAAGAGACCCAGTACTTC	CASSPILAGLQETQYF
TRBD1	few	TRBV7-9	TRBJ2-5	TGTGCCAGCAGCCCTCCCGGACAGGGGGAGACCCAGTACTTC	CASSPPGQGETQYF
TRBD1	-	TRBV29-1	TRBJ2-7	TGCAGCGTTGAAGAGACGGGGACAGGGGACTACGAGCAGTACTTC	CSVEETGTGDYEQYF
-	-	TRBV5-6	TRBJ1-6	TGTGCCAGCAGCTTCGGGGATTATAATTCACCCCTCCACTTT	CASSFGDYNSPLHF
-	once	TRBV13	TRBJ2-3	TGTGCCAGCACCCACCGTGGGTCCGATACGCAGTATTTT	CASTHRGSDTQYF
TRBD1	-	TRBV7-9	TRBJ2-1	TGTGCCAGCAGCCACGGGACAGGCAATGAGCAGTTCTTC	CASSHGTGNEQFF
-	-	TRBV25-1	TRBJ2-7	TGTGCCAGCAGCTCCGATGGGGACGAGCAGTACTTC	CASSSDGDEQYF